This TCR beta chain is drawn from a study of regulatory T cells in long-lasting Graves disease. Construction of TCR beta libraries relied on iRepertoire HTBI primers and on Arm-PCR targeting CDR3 regions. TCRdb fed the multiplex PCR reads into MiXCR, producing one record per CDR3 protein. The sample shows hundreds of thousands of distinct CDR3 sequences, 22% of them seen only once. There are many counts of this clonotype. Time point given: persistent/refractory GD, antithyroid drugs over 5 years with positive TRAb. Scientists built the TCR library using RNA that was extracted from PBMCs. The germline V gene has CDR1 MNHEY and CDR2 SVGAGI. This CDR3 has 15 residues. V shed 0 bases, J shed 6 bases, and the junction held 3 bases outside the gene matches.

The sample in question was peripheral blood mononuclear cells (PBMCs), obtained when the disease was refractory, from a patient treated with antithyroid drugs. The sequence was obtained from a female donor with Graves disease. The chain is built from TRBV6-5 and TRBJ1-5; 9 nucleotides align to TRBD1. CDR3 sequence: CASSYSGQGTQPQHF. The CDR3, as DNA: TGTGCCAGCAGTTACTCGGGACAGGGAACTCAGCCCCAGCATTTT.